Listed below are T cell receptor beta chains from one sample, sequenced in a study of control samples from healthy donors and cancer patients. Method: immunoSEQ multiplex PCR; TCRdb's copy keeps in-frame clones and lacks some. The sample shows about 86,000 clones, 70% to 90% of them seen only once. Sequenced: PBMCs. The receptor set was obtained from a woman aged 45 to 65 with colorectal cancer. The CDR3 runs from the conserved cysteine through the conserved F or W. The D gene is left open where the match is weak.

J,V,D,CDR3,DNA
TRBJ2-2,TRBV2,TRBD2,CASRRSGGTGELFF,TGTGCCAGCAGGAGAAGCGGGGGCACCGGGGAGCTGTTTTTT
TRBJ2-1,TRBV6-2/TRBV6-3,.,CASSYYLEQFF,TGTGCCAGCAGTTATTATCTCGAGCAGTTCTTC
TRBJ2-3,TRBV5-1,.,CASSLMWGDTQYF,TGCGCCAGCAGCTTAATGTGGGGAGATACGCAGTATTTT
TRBJ2-2,TRBV7-3,TRBD1,CASSFRQGLGTGELFF,TGTGCCAGCAGCTTTCGACAGGGTTTAGGGACCGGGGAGCTGTTTTTT
TRBJ2-6,TRBV3-1/TRBV3-2,TRBD1,CASSPSGTGGVLTF,TGTGCCAGCAGCCCCTCCGGGACAGGAGGCGTCCTGACTTTC
TRBJ1-2,TRBV6-2/TRBV6-3,.,CASSYAGGAGYTF,TGTGCCAGCAGTTACGCGGGAGGGGCTGGCTACACCTTC
TRBJ1-1,TRBV5-5,.,CASSPPKGMNTEAFF,TGTGCCAGCAGCCCACCAAAAGGGATGAACACTGAAGCTTTCTTT
TRBJ1-5,TRBV21-1,.,CASSKEVTGCNQPQHF,TGTGCCAGCAGCAAAGAAGTCACAGGATGCAATCAGCCCCAGCATTTT
TRBJ1-2,TRBV7-3,.,CASSASGNANYGYTF,TGTGCCAGCAGCGCGTCAGGGAATGCGAACTATGGCTACACCTTC
TRBJ1-3,TRBV6-2/TRBV6-3,TRBD1,CASSFRDRVGNTIYF,TGTGCCAGCAGTTTCCGGGACAGGGTTGGAAACACCATATATTTT
TRBJ1-1,TRBV15,TRBD1,CATRPNRGVTEAFF,TGTGCCACCAGACCTAACAGGGGAGTGACTGAAGCTTTCTTT
TRBJ2-1,TRBV19,.,CASSLEAGYPYNEQFF,TGTGCCTCCAGTTTAGAGGCGGGTTACCCCTACAATGAGCAGTTCTTC
TRBJ1-2,TRBV18,.,CASSPYTSYGYTF,TGTGCCAGCTCACCCTACACGAGCTATGGCTACACCTTC
TRBJ2-3,TRBV5-1,.,CASSLGQSSTDTQYF,TGCGCCAGCAGCTTGGGACAGTCTAGCACAGATACGCAGTATTTT
TRBJ2-1,TRBV5-8,.,CASSLEGSPYNEQFF,TGTGCCAGCAGCTTGGAGGGTTCCCCCTACAATGAGCAGTTCTTC